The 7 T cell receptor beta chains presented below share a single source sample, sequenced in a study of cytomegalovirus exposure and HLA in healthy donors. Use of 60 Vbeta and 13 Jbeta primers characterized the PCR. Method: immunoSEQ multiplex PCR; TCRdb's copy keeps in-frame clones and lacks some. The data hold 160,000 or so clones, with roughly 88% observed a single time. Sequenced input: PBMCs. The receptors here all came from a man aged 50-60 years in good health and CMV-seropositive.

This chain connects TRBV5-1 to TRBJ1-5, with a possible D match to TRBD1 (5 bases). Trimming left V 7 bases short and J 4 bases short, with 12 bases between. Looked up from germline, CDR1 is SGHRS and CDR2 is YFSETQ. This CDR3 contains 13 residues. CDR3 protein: CASGGGGNQPQHF. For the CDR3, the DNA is TGCGCCAGCGGGGGGGGAGGGAATCAGCCCCAGCATTTT.

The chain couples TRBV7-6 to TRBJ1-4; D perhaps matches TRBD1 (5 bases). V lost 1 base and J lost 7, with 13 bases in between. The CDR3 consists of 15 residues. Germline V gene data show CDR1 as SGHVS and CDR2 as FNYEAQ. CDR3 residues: CASSLGSGGFEKLFF. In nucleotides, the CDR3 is TGTGCCAGCAGCTTAGGCTCGGGGGGTTTTGAAAAACTGTTTTTT.

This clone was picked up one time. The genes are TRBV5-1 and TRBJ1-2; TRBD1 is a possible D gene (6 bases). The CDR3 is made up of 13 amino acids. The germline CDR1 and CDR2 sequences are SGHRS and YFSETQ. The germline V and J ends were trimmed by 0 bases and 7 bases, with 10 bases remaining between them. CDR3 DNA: TGCGCCAGCAGCTTGGATGGGGGCGTTGGCTACACCTTC. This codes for CASSLDGGVGYTF.

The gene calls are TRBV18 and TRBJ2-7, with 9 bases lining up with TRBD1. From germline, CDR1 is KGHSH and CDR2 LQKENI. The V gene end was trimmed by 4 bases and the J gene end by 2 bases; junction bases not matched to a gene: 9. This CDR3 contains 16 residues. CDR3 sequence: CASSRLPGQGTYEQYF. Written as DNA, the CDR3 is TGTGCCAGCTCACGTTTACCGGGACAGGGAACCTACGAGCAGTACTTC.

The CDR3: CASSLVSGSPRITEAFF. CDR3 DNA: TGCGCCAGCAGCTTGGTTTCGGGGTCGCCGCGGATCACTGAAGCTTTCTTT. V is TRBV5-1 and J is TRBJ1-1; no clear D. The CDR3 has 17 amino acids. V was trimmed by 0 bases and J by 4 bases, leaving 19 bases between them. Per the germline V gene, CDR1 is SGHRS and CDR2 is YFSETQ.

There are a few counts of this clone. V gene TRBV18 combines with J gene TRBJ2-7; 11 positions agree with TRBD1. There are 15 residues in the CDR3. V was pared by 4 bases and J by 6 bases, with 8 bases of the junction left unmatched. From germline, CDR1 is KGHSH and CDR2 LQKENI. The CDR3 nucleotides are TGTGCCAGCTCACGTGTGGACAGGGGGCGAGGCGAGCAGTACTTC. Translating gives CASSRVDRGRGEQYF.

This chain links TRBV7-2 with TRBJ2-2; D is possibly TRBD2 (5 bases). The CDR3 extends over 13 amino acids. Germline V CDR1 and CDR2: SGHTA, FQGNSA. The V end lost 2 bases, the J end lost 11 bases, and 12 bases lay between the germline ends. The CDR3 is CASSLRAEGELFF. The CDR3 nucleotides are TGTGCCAGCAGCTTACGGGCCGAGGGAGAGCTGTTTTTT.